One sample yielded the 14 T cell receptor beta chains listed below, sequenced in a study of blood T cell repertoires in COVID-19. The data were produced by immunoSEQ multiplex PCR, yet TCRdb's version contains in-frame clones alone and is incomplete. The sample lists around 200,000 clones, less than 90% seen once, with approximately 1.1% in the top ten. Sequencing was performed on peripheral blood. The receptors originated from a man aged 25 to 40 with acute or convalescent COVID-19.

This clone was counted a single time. DNA for the CDR3: TGTGCCAGCAGTGAAATCTCTAGCCTAGAGCAGTTCTTC. It yields the protein CASSEISSLEQFF. The chain is built from TRBV2 and TRBJ2-1, with D maybe TRBD2 (5 bases). From germline, CDR1 is SNHLY and CDR2 FYNNEI. The CDR3 extends over 13 amino acids. V dropped 2 bases and J dropped 10 bases, with 12 bases sitting between them. The full variable domain, completed using reference TRBV2 and TRBJ2-1, is EPEVTQTPSHQVTQMGQEVILRCVPISNHLYFYWYRQILGQKVEFLVSFYNNEISEKSEIFDDQFSVERPDGSNFTLKIRSTKLEDSAMYFCASSEISSLEQFFGPGTRLTVL.

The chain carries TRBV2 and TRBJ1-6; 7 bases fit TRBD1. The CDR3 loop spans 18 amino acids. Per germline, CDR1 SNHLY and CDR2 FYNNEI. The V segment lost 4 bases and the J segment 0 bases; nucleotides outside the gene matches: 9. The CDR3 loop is CASSVRQGGSSYNSPLHF. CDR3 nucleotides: TGTGCCAGCAGTGTCAGACAGGGTGGGAGCTCCTATAATTCACCCCTCCACTTT.

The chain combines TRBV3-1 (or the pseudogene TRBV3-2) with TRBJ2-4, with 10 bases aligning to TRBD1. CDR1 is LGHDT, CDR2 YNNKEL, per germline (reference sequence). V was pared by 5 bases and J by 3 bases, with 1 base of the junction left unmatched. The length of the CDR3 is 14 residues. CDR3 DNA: TGTGCCAGCAGCGGGACAGGGGTCAAAAACATTCAGTACTTC. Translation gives CASSGTGVKNIQYF.

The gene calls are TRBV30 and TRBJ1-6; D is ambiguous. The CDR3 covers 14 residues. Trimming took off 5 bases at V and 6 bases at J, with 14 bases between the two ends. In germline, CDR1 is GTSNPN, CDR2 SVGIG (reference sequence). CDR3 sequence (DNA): TGTGCCTGGGCCTTTCGGTTGATTAATTCACCCCTCCACTTT. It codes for CAWAFRLINSPLHF. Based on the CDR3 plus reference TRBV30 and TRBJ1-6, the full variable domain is SQTIHQWPATLVQPVGSPLSLECTVEGTSNPNLYWYRQAAGRGLQLLFYSVGIGQISSEVPQNLSASRPQDRQFILSSKKLLLSDSGFYLCAWAFRLINSPLHFGNGTRLTVT.

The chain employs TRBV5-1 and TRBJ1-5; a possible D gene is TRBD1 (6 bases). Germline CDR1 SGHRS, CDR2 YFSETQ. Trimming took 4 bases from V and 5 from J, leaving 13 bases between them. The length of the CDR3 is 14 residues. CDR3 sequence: CASSVDKGDQPQHF. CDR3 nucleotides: TGCGCCAGCAGCGTTGACAAGGGGGATCAGCCCCAGCATTTT. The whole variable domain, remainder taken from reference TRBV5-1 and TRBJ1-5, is KAGVTQTPRYLIKTRGQQVTLSCSPISGHRSVSWYQQTPGQGLQFLFEYFSETQRNKGNFPGRFSGRQFSNSRSEMNVSTLELGDSALYLCASSVDKGDQPQHFGDGTRLSIL.

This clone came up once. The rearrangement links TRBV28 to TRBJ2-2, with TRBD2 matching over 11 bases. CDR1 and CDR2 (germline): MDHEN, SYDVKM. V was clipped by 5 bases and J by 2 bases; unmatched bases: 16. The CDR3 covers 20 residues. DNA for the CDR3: TGTGCCAGCAGTCTATACCGCTTAGCGGGGGGGAGTGAAAACACCGGGGAGCTGTTTTTT. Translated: CASSLYRLAGGSENTGELFF.

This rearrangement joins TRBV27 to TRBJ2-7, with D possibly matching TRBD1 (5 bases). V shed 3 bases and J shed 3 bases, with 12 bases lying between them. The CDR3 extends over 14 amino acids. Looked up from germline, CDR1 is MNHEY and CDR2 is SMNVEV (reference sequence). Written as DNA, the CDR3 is TGTGCCAGCAGTTTTAGTGGGGCGAGCTACGAGCAGTACTTC. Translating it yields CASSFSGASYEQYF.

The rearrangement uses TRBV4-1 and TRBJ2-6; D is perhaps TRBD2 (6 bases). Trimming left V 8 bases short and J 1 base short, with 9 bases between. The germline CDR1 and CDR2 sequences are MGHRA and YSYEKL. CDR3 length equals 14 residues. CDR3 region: CASRGISGANVLTF. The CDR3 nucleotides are TGCGCCAGCCGGGGGATTTCTGGGGCCAACGTCCTGACTTTC.

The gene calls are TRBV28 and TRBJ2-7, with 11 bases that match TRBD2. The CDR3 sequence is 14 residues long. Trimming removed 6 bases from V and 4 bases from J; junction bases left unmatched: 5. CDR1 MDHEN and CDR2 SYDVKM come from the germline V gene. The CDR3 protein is CASRDSGRGYEQYF. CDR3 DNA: TGTGCCAGCAGGGATAGCGGGAGGGGGTACGAGCAGTACTTC.

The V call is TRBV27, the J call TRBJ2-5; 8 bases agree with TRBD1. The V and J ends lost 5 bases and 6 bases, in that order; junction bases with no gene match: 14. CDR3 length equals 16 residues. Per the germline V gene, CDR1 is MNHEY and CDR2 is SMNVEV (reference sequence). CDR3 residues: CASSPRTGYRQKTQYF. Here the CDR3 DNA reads TGTGCCAGCAGTCCTAGGACAGGGTATAGGCAAAAGACCCAGTACTTC.

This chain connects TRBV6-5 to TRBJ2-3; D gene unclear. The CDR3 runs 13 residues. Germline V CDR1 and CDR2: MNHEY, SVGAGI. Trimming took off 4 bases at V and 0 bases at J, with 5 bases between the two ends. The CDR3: CASSSPSTDTQYF. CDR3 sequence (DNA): TGTGCCAGCAGTTCTCCCAGCACAGATACGCAGTATTTT.

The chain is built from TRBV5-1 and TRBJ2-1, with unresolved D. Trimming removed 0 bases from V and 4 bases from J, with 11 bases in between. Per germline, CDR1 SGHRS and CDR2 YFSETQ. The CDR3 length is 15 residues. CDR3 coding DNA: TGCGCCAGCAGCTTGGTAGCCCCCGAATACAATGAGCAGTTCTTC. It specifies CASSLVAPEYNEQFF.

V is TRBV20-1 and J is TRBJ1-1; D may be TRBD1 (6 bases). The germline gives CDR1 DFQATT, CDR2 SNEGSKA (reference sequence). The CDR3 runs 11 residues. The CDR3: CRGGRHTEAFF. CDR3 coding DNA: TGCAGGGGGGGGCGTCACACTGAAGCTTTCTTT.

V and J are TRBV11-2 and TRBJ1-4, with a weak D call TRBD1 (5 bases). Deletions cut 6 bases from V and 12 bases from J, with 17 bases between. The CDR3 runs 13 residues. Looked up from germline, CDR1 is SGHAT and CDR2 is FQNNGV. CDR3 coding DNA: TGTGCCAGCAGTTCAGAGGTGTGGGGGGAACTGTTTTTT. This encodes CASSSEVWGELFF.